The 32 T cell receptor beta chains listed next were all sequenced from one sample in a study of blood T cell repertoires in COVID-19. The assay was immunoSEQ multiplex PCR, and TCRdb's table has in-frame clones only and misses some. This sample has approximately 47,000 clones, with 90% found just once. Material: peripheral blood. The receptors derive from a man between 65 and 85 years old with active COVID-19.

This sequence joins TRBV28 and TRBJ1-5; 9 bases are a match to TRBD1. Germline values: CDR1 MDHEN, CDR2 SYDVKM. This CDR3 has 15 amino acids. The V gene end was trimmed by 7 bases and the J gene end by 5 bases; junction bases not matched to a gene: 9. The chain's CDR3 is CASIPTGGIHQPQHF. The DNA for the CDR3 is TGTGCCAGCATTCCGACAGGGGGGATCCATCAGCCCCAGCATTTT.

The V gene is TRBV11-3, the J gene TRBJ1-2, with D hard to call. This CDR3 comprises 13 residues. Germline-derived CDR1 and CDR2 are SGHNT and YENEEA. Deletions cut 2 bases from V and 8 bases from J, with 12 bases between. CDR3 amino acids: CASSLPSGIGYTF. CDR3 nucleotide sequence: TGTGCCAGCAGCTTACCATCCGGGATCGGCTACACCTTC.

The chain joins TRBV5-1 to TRBJ2-1, with 8 bases fitting TRBD2. V gave up 0 bases and J gave up 8 bases; unmatched junction bases: 7. This CDR3 has 15 amino acids. Germline CDR1 is SGHRS and CDR2 is YFSETQ. The CDR3 DNA is TGCGCCAGCAGCTTGGGTCGGGAGGGAGGCGATGAGCAGTTCTTC. The encoded protein is CASSLGREGGDEQFF.

V usage is TRBV7-2 and J usage is TRBJ2-4; 7 nucleotides line up with TRBD1. This CDR3 comprises 18 residues. V gave up 0 bases and J gave up 2 bases; unmatched junction bases: 10. Germline V gene lookup returns CDR1 SGHTA and CDR2 FQGNSA. CDR3 DNA: TGTGCCAGCAGCTTAGCGGGAACTCGACAGGGACCCAAAAACATTCAGTACTTC. This gives the protein CASSLAGTRQGPKNIQYF.

This clone has just one count. The rearrangement links TRBV5-8 to TRBJ2-3; D remains ambiguous. The length of the CDR3 is 14 residues. Trimming shortened V by 0 bases and J by 5 bases, and 10 bases separated the two germline ends. CDR1 and CDR2 (germline): SGHTS, YDEGEE. The CDR3 DNA sequence: TGTGCCAGCAGCTTGGTAGGCCCGGGAGATACGCAGTATTTT. Its translation: CASSLVGPGDTQYF.

V and J are TRBV18 and TRBJ2-5; D might be TRBD1 (6 bases). The CDR3 spans 14 residues. Germline CDR1 KGHSH, CDR2 LQKENI. V gave up 4 bases and J gave up 5 bases, with 14 bases separating them. CDR3 nucleotides: TGTGCCAGCTCACAGCAGGGGTTCGGGGAGACCCAGTACTTC. Protein product: CASSQQGFGETQYF.

This sequence joins TRBV6-5 and TRBJ2-1, with D uncertain. Trimming cost V 0 bases and J 7 bases, with 7 bases left between them. Germline CDR1 and CDR2: MNHEY and SVGAGI. This CDR3 comprises 13 residues. The CDR3 DNA is TGTGCCAGCAGTTACTCGAGTCGGAATGAGCAGTTCTTC. Its protein is CASSYSSRNEQFF.

The chain uses TRBV5-4 and TRBJ1-1; TRBD1 aligns across 7 bases. Germline CDR1 and CDR2: SGHNT and YYREEE (reference sequence). The CDR3 loop spans 17 amino acids. The V and J ends lost 4 bases and 4 bases, in that order; junction bases with no gene match: 16. CDR3 region: CASSPRFRKGAATEAFF. CDR3 in DNA: TGTGCCAGCAGCCCACGCTTTAGGAAGGGGGCGGCCACTGAAGCTTTCTTT. The full variable domain, in which reference TRBV5-4 and TRBJ1-1 provide the parts outside the CDR3, is ETGVTQSPTHLIKTRGQQVTLRCSSQSGHNTVSWYQQALGQGPQFIFQYYREEENGRGNFPPRFSGLQFPNYSSELNVNALELDDSALYLCASSPRFRKGAATEAFFGQGTRLTVV.

J is TRBJ2-7 and V is TRBV6-5; no firm D call. V lost 1 base and J lost 0, with 7 bases in between. This CDR3 is built from 14 residues. CDR1 and CDR2 from the germline V gene are MNHEY and SVGAGI. CDR3 sequence reads: CASSYYRSSYEQYF. The DNA of the CDR3 is TGTGCCAGCAGTTACTACAGAAGCTCCTACGAGCAGTACTTC.

The genes are TRBV18 and TRBJ2-3, with TRBD1 as a possible D gene (6 bases). Germline lookup yields CDR1 KGHSH and CDR2 LQKENI. V dropped 3 bases and J dropped 4 bases, with 8 bases sitting between them. This CDR3 contains 13 residues. The chain's CDR3 is CASSPQGPDTQYF. As DNA, the CDR3 is TGTGCCAGCTCACCCCAGGGGCCAGATACGCAGTATTTT. Full variable domain (rest looked up from reference TRBV18 and TRBJ2-3): NAGVMQNPRHLVRRRGQEARLRCSPMKGHSHVYWYRQLPEEGLKFMVYLQKENIIDESGMPKERFSAEFPKEGPSILRIQQVVRGDSAAYFCASSPQGPDTQYFGPGTRLTVL.

The count of this clone is one. DNA of the CDR3: TGTGCCAGCTGCCGGCTGGACAGACAAGAGACCCAGTACTTC. Amino acids: CASCRLDRQETQYF. The chain uses TRBV27 and TRBJ2-5; possible D gene TRBD1, 6 bases. CDR3 length equals 14 residues. The V end was cut by 8 bases, the J end by 2 bases, with 15 bases between. Germline V lookup: CDR1 MNHEY, CDR2 SMNVEV (reference sequence).

The rearrangement joins TRBV14 to TRBJ2-7; a possible D gene is TRBD2 (6 bases). V dropped 1 base and J dropped 9 bases, with 19 bases sitting between them. The CDR3 has 15 residues. Germline V gene sequence: CDR1 SGHDN, CDR2 FVKESK. CDR3 in amino acids: CASSQVLAPAGTQYF. Written as DNA, the CDR3 is TGTGCCAGCAGCCAAGTCCTAGCGCCTGCCGGGACGCAGTACTTC.

The CDR3 DNA reads as TGTGCCAGCAGATCCCGACTAGCGGTCGAGCAGTACTTC. This sequence encodes CASRSRLAVEQYF. The genes are TRBV27 and TRBJ2-7, with 9 nucleotides matching TRBD2. Germline assignment: CDR1 MNHEY and CDR2 SMNVEV (reference sequence). V gave up 6 bases and J gave up 6 bases; unmatched junction bases: 6. This CDR3 contains 13 residues.

This chain joins TRBV4-3 and TRBJ2-1, with 9 bases lining up with TRBD2. CDR3 length: 16 residues. Germline V gene lookup returns CDR1 LGHNA and CDR2 YSLEER. The V gene end was trimmed by 0 bases and the J gene end by 9 bases; junction bases not matched to a gene: 9. In nucleotides, the CDR3 is TGCGCCAGCAGCCAAGATGCGAGCGGGGGGTATCTTGAGCAGTTCTTC. This sequence encodes CASSQDASGGYLEQFF.

The rearrangement links TRBV28 to TRBJ2-7; 9 bases line up with TRBD1. With 10 bases clipped from V and 5 bases from J, the junction kept 9 bases outside the gene matches. The CDR3 runs 13 residues. The germline V gene encodes CDR1 MDHEN and CDR2 SYDVKM. The CDR3 here is CATERDRVHEQYF. The CDR3 bases are TGTGCCACCGAAAGGGACAGGGTCCACGAGCAGTACTTC.

This chain uses TRBV28 with TRBJ2-7; tentatively, D is TRBD2 (7 bases). Between the trimmed V and J ends, which lost 3 bases and 2 bases, there was a span of 17 bases. The CDR3 length is 16 residues. Germline CDR1 reads MDHEN; CDR2 reads SYDVKM. CDR3: CASSFRVRRGPYEQYF. The CDR3 DNA reads TGTGCCAGCAGTTTCCGTGTTAGGCGGGGGCCCTACGAGCAGTACTTC.

The V and J genes are TRBV9 and TRBJ2-3, with 8 bases that match TRBD2. V dropped 2 bases and J dropped 4; count of bases not matched to a gene: 6. CDR3 size: 15 residues. Germline CDR1 and CDR2: SGDLS and YYNGEE. The CDR3 DNA reads TGTGCCAGCAGCGTGGGCGGGAGGACGGCAGATACGCAGTATTTT. It translates to CASSVGGRTADTQYF.

This clone has only one observation. This rearrangement joins TRBV2 to TRBJ1-1; D not resolved. CDR3 length: 15 residues. CDR1 and CDR2 (germline): SNHLY, FYNNEI. V lost 2 bases to trimming and J lost 0 bases, with 10 bases between them. In DNA, the CDR3 is TGTGCCAGCAGTGAATTTCTATCCGTGAACACTGAAGCTTTCTTT. Protein sequence: CASSEFLSVNTEAFF.

The rearrangement uses TRBV28 and TRBJ2-3, with D possibly matching TRBD1 (5 bases). This CDR3 is 13 amino acids long. The germline CDR1 and CDR2 sequences are MDHEN and SYDVKM. V was cut by 2 bases and J by 7 bases, with 10 bases left in between. This CDR3 is CASSLETVYTQYF. The CDR3 coding sequence is TGTGCCAGCAGTTTAGAGACAGTATATACGCAGTATTTT.

V usage is TRBV7-3 and J usage is TRBJ2-1, with D perhaps matching TRBD2 (5 bases). Germline CDR1 SGHTA, CDR2 FQGTGA. CDR3 length: 11 residues. Trimming took 8 bases from V and 10 from J, leaving 12 bases between them. The CDR3 protein is CASGLGDEQFF. DNA for the CDR3: TGTGCCAGCGGTTTGGGAGACGAGCAGTTCTTC.

V gene TRBV10-3 combines with J gene TRBJ1-1; 7 bases agree with TRBD1. Trimming at V came to 9 bases and at J to 5 bases, leaving 6 bases not matched to a gene. The CDR3 runs 12 residues. The germline V gene encodes CDR1 ENHRY and CDR2 SYGVKD. In DNA form, the CDR3 reads TGTGCCATTCGACAGGGACGGACTGAAGCTTTCTTT. Translated, it gives CAIRQGRTEAFF.

The chain employs TRBV5-1 and TRBJ2-5; TRBD2 agrees at 16 bases. The CDR3 sequence is 14 residues long. CDR1 and CDR2 (germline): SGHRS, YFSETQ. V was clipped by 3 bases and J by 12 bases; unmatched bases: 5. This CDR3 is CASSSGLAGGQEYF. The CDR3 DNA is TGCGCCAGCAGCTCGGGACTAGCGGGGGGGCAGGAGTACTTC.

CDR3 bases: TGTGCCAGCAGCCAAATGGACGGGACAGGGTTTTATGGCTACACCTTC. It codes for CASSQMDGTGFYGYTF. J is TRBJ1-2 and V is TRBV4-2, with 9 nucleotides matching TRBD1. The length of the CDR3 is 16 residues. J gave up 5 bases and V 2 bases, and 9 bases lay outside the gene matches. In germline, CDR1 is LGHNA, CDR2 YNFKEQ.

This clone was observed a handful of times. The rearrangement uses TRBV28 and TRBJ2-7, with 8 nucleotides matching TRBD1. The CDR3 has 15 amino acids. CDR1 is MDHEN and CDR2 is SYDVKM in the germline V gene. The trim removed 6 bases at V and 4 bases at J, leaving 11 bases unmatched. The DNA of the CDR3 is TGTGCCAGCAGGCTCCCGACAGGGGTAGGGTACGAGCAGTACTTC. Encoded protein: CASRLPTGVGYEQYF.

This sequence joins TRBV2 and TRBJ1-3; D perhaps matches TRBD1 (6 bases). The CDR3 has 17 residues. From germline, CDR1 is SNHLY and CDR2 FYNNEI. V was cut by 4 bases and J by 0 bases, with 16 bases left in between. For the CDR3, the DNA is TGTGCCAGCAGTGGGGTCCGGGACACAGACTCTGGAAACACCATATATTTT. Amino acids: CASSGVRDTDSGNTIYF. Complete variable domain (other parts from reference TRBV2 and TRBJ1-3): EPEVTQTPSHQVTQMGQEVILRCVPISNHLYFYWYRQILGQKVEFLVSFYNNEISEKSEIFDDQFSVERPDGSNFTLKIRSTKLEDSAMYFCASSGVRDTDSGNTIYFGEGSWLTVV.

The gene calls are TRBV24-1 and TRBJ2-2; 7 nucleotides match TRBD1. This CDR3 has 15 amino acids. V dropped 4 bases and J dropped 6; count of bases not matched to a gene: 7. Looked up from germline, CDR1 is KGHDR and CDR2 is SFDVKD. Here the CDR3 DNA reads TGTGCCACCAGTGAGTACGACAGGGACCCCGGGGAGCTGTTTTTT. Protein product: CATSEYDRDPGELFF.

This rearrangement joins TRBV11-3 to TRBJ2-1, with TRBD2 matching over 9 bases. Per germline, CDR1 SGHNT and CDR2 YENEEA. The junction had 4 bases not matched to a gene; V was cut back by 2 bases and J by 5 bases. The CDR3 is 15 amino acids. The CDR3 DNA follows: TGTGCCAGCAGCTTAACTAGCGGGTTTAACAATGAGCAGTTCTTC. Translation gives CASSLTSGFNNEQFF.

This chain uses TRBV28 with TRBJ1-3; the D is unclear. The CDR3 totals 14 residues. Per the germline V gene, CDR1 is MDHEN and CDR2 is SYDVKM. V lost 1 base and J lost 0, with 4 bases in between. For the CDR3, the DNA is TGTGCCAGCAGTTTATTCAACTCTGGAAACACCATATATTTT. Residues: CASSLFNSGNTIYF.

The chain combines TRBV30 with TRBJ2-7; 11 nucleotides line up with TRBD2. CDR3 size: 14 residues. Looked up from germline, CDR1 is GTSNPN and CDR2 is SVGIG (reference sequence). Unmatched junction bases numbered 5, after V lost 5 bases and J lost 2 bases. The CDR3 bases are TGTGCCTGGTCCCATAGCGGGAGGGCCTACGAGCAGTACTTC. Protein: CAWSHSGRAYEQYF.

V usage is TRBV7-8 and J usage is TRBJ2-7; tentative D call: TRBD2 (5 bases). Germline V gene data show CDR1 as SGHVS and CDR2 as FQNEAQ. V was trimmed by 0 bases and J by 7 bases, leaving 16 bases between them. The CDR3 length is 15 residues. This chain's CDR3 is CASSLARTGSREQYF. CDR3 in DNA: TGTGCCAGCAGCTTAGCCAGGACGGGAAGCAGGGAGCAGTACTTC. Drawing the rest from reference TRBV7-8 and TRBJ2-7, the complete variable domain is GAGVSQSPRYKVAKRGQDVALRCDPISGHVSLFWYQQALGQGPEFLTYFQNEAQLDKSGLPSDRFFAERPEGSVSTLKIQRTQQEDSAVYLCASSLARTGSREQYFGPGTRLTVT.

This sequence joins TRBV25-1 and TRBJ2-1; 7 nucleotides align to TRBD2. V dropped 8 bases and J dropped 7; count of bases not matched to a gene: 2. CDR3 length: 11 amino acids. Germline lookup yields CDR1 MGHDK and CDR2 SYGVNS. The CDR3 is CASREENEQFF. The CDR3 DNA sequence: TGTGCCAGCCGGGAGGAGAATGAGCAGTTCTTC.

The V and J genes are TRBV4-2 and TRBJ2-1, with D perhaps TRBD2 (5 bases). Per the germline V gene, CDR1 is LGHNA and CDR2 is YNFKEQ. CDR3 length: 16 residues. V lost 0 bases, J lost 3 bases, and 12 bases lay in between. The CDR3 loop is CASSQDTRGVYNEQFF. In DNA, the CDR3 is TGTGCCAGCAGCCAAGATACCCGGGGAGTCTACAATGAGCAGTTCTTC.